The present T cell receptor beta chain was sequenced within a study of T-cell reconstitution after alpha-beta-depleted transplantation in children. Findings and caveats of the study: Expanded graft clones, several hundred of them, were reportedly the source of alpha-beta T cells about two months after transplant. The main origin of T-cell counts and diversity one year after transplant was newly produced T cells. It was surviving recipient T cells and thymic progenitors that gave some patients high TCRbeta diversity at day 60.

As it was prepared, the TCRbeta library received unique molecular identifiers. Each CDR3 protein gets one entry after TCRdb re-called the PCR reads with MiXCR. The top ten clones hold roughly 30% of a sample with roughly 82,000 distinct CDR3 sequences, less than 15% of them seen once. Germline V gene sequence: CDR1 MNHEY, CDR2 SVGAGI. Trimming left V 2 bases short and J 0 bases short, with 11 bases between. The CDR3 extends over 16 amino acids. Turning to this clonotype: Its antigen is not identified.

Specimen: PBMCs, mostly from graft donor cells, collected 180 days after TCRalphabeta/CD19-depleted stem cell transplant. The TCR comes from a male patient between 2 and 9 years old who had a stem cell transplant for acute lymphoblastic leukemia, so the T cells may come from the graft donor. The gene calls are TRBV6-5 and TRBJ1-5, with D perhaps TRBD1 (6 bases). CDR3 residues: CASSYRGPYSNQPQHF. The CDR3 DNA is TGTGCCAGCAGTTACCGGGGGCCTTATAGCAATCAGCCCCAGCATTTT.